Listed here are 32 T cell receptor beta chains from one sample, sequenced in a study of blood T cells in healthy people across ages. The authors ran a second PCR of roughly 6 to 12 cycles using a sample-barcoded 5' primer and a J-beta primer mix. One entry per CDR3 protein results from TCRdb running MiXCR on the 5' RACE reads. The sample yields about 1.1 million distinct CDR3 sequences, roughly two fifths seen once. The sample was blood. The receptors stem from a man aged 18 to 30 in good health.

A note on this clonotype: The junction departs from the called germline gene at one end, perhaps through a read error. The CDR3, as DNA: TGTGCCGGCAGACTATCCGGACAGGGTGGTCAGCCCCAGCATTTT. This gives the protein CAGRLSGQGGQPQHF. The chain employs TRBV6-5 and TRBJ1-5; TRBD1 matches at 8 bases. Per the germline V gene, CDR1 is MNHEY and CDR2 is SVGAGI. This CDR3 has 15 amino acids.

This chain joins TRBV7-2 and TRBJ1-1, with no clear D. V was shortened by 4 bases and J by 2 bases, with 14 bases between the two germline ends. Germline values: CDR1 SGHTA, CDR2 FQGNSA. The CDR3 runs 15 residues. The CDR3 DNA follows: TGTGCCAGCAGCTCCTTCCAGTCGGGTAACACTGAAGCTTTCTTT. This codes for CASSSFQSGNTEAFF.

The table lists this clonotype with a few counts. V and J are TRBV28 and TRBJ1-5; D is undetermined. The CDR3 runs to 16 residues. Trimming shortened V by 6 bases and J by 1 base, and 16 bases separated the two germline ends. The germline V gene encodes CDR1 MDHEN and CDR2 SYDVKM. The CDR3 region is CASSRGGPLSNQPQHF. The CDR3 nucleotides are TGTGCCAGCAGCCGAGGAGGGCCCCTCAGCAATCAGCCCCAGCATTTT.

This clonotype was seen once. This chain uses TRBV12-3 or TRBV12-4 with TRBJ2-7, with TRBD1 matching 10 bases. With 6 bases clipped from V and 5 bases from J, the junction kept 7 bases outside the gene matches. The CDR3 spans 14 residues. CDR3: CASRRTGGFNEQYF. The DNA for the CDR3 is TGTGCCAGCAGGAGGACAGGGGGTTTCAACGAGCAGTACTTC.

Here the CDR3 DNA reads TGTGCCAGCAGTCCCCCGGGACAGCATGAGCAGTTCTTC. Its protein is CASSPPGQHEQFF. V gene TRBV28 combines with J gene TRBJ2-1, with 7 positions matching TRBD1. Germline V gene sequence: CDR1 MDHEN, CDR2 SYDVKM. CDR3 length equals 13 residues. Trimming cost V 5 bases and J 8 bases; bases outside gene matches: 6.

The chain recombines TRBV29-1 with TRBJ2-4; possibly TRBD2 for D (5 bases). CDR3 length: 11 residues. V lost 1 base to trimming and J lost 13 bases, with 11 bases between them. Looked up from germline, CDR1 is SQVTM and CDR2 is ANQGSEA. DNA of the CDR3: TGCAGCGTTGAAGGTCCTGGGGAGCAGTACTTC. Translated: CSVEGPGEQYF.

The rearrangement links TRBV6-6 to TRBJ1-4; TRBD1 aligns across 9 bases. Looked up from germline, CDR1 is MNHNY and CDR2 is SVGAGI (reference sequence). This CDR3 comprises 17 residues. Trimming at V came to 6 bases and at J to 4 bases, leaving 12 bases not matched to a gene. This chain's CDR3 is CASSRTGEAWGNEKLFF. The CDR3 DNA follows: TGTGCCAGCAGCCGGACAGGGGAGGCTTGGGGTAATGAAAAACTGTTTTTT.

This clonotype was observed a handful of times. The rearrangement uses TRBV20-1 and TRBJ1-2; D not resolved. CDR3 length: 10 amino acids. The ends were cut back, 4 bases at V and 6 bases at J, with 6 bases in the middle. The germline V gene encodes CDR1 DFQATT and CDR2 SNEGSKA (reference sequence). The CDR3 is CSATLDGYTF. CDR3 DNA sequence: TGCAGTGCTACGCTTGATGGCTACACCTTC.

On this clonotype: One end of the junction fails to match germline, which may point to a read error. This chain connects TRBV3-1 to TRBJ1-4; D remains unclear. The CDR3 covers 14 residues. The germline V gene has CDR1 LGHDT and CDR2 YNNKEL (reference sequence). The CDR3 is CAISQETRNEKLFF. The CDR3 nucleotides read TGTGCCATCAGCCAAGAGACGAGAAATGAAAAACTGTTTTTT.

This clonotype showed up just a few times. This chain's CDR3 is CSASLGKYQPQHF. CDR3 in DNA: TGCAGTGCTAGCCTGGGAAAATATCAGCCCCAGCATTTT. J is TRBJ1-5 and V is TRBV20-1, with D unresolved. Trimming shortened V by 3 bases and J by 5 bases, and 11 bases separated the two germline ends. The germline gives CDR1 DFQATT, CDR2 SNEGSKA (reference sequence). The CDR3 consists of 13 residues.

V gene TRBV7-6 combines with J gene TRBJ2-1; a possible D gene is TRBD2 (5 bases). Matching the DNA end better, TRBJ2-7 makes the J call doubtful. The CDR3 is 17 amino acids. Germline V CDR1 and CDR2: SGHVS, FNYEAQ. The CDR3 here is CASSLYPGLSSYNEQYF. Here the CDR3 DNA reads TGTGCCAGCAGCTTATATCCGGGGTTAAGCTCCTACAATGAGCAGTACTTC.

In this sample, this clonotype turned up a few times. CDR3 bases: TGTGCCAGCAGCCAAGACAGGGTGGAGAGGAGCAATCAGCCCCAGCATTTT. This translates into CASSQDRVERSNQPQHF. The J gene is TRBJ1-5, the V gene TRBV7-8, with 7 bases lining up with TRBD1. The length of the CDR3 is 17 residues. The V segment lost 5 bases and the J segment 1 base; nucleotides outside the gene matches: 11. Germline V CDR1 and CDR2: SGHVS, FQNEAQ. Filled out from reference TRBV7-8 and TRBJ1-5, the complete variable domain reads GAGVSQSPRYKVAKRGQDVALRCDPISGHVSLFWYQQALGQGPEFLTYFQNEAQLDKSGLPSDRFFAERPEGSVSTLKIQRTQQEDSAVYLCASSQDRVERSNQPQHFGDGTRLSIL.

This chain joins TRBV5-1 and TRBJ2-5; perhaps D is TRBD1 or TRBD2 (6 bases each). Judging by the DNA end, TRBJ2-4 fits better; the J call may be wrong. The CDR3 loop spans 16 amino acids. Germline V lookup: CDR1 SGHRS, CDR2 YFSETQ. This CDR3 reads CASSFEGGPVKNIQYF. DNA for the CDR3: TGCGCCAGCAGCTTCGAGGGGGGCCCAGTCAAAAACATTCAGTACTTC.

The chain recombines TRBV7-9 with TRBJ2-3; D is unresolved. The germline CDR1 and CDR2 sequences are SEHNR and FQNEAQ (reference sequence). V was clipped by 5 bases and J by 2 bases, with 11 bases between them. This CDR3 has 14 residues. CDR3 nucleotide sequence: TGTGCCAGCAGCCCCTCATCCTTCACAGATACGCAGTATTTT. It encodes CASSPSSFTDTQYF.

The table lists this clonotype with a few counts. This rearrangement joins TRBV9 to TRBJ2-3; D not certain. This CDR3 region has 15 residues. Trimming removed 3 bases at V and 1 base at J, with 12 bases between. The germline V gene encodes CDR1 SGDLS and CDR2 YYNGEE. Written as DNA, the CDR3 is TGTGCCAGCAGCGCGGATTTCGTAGGCACAGATACGCAGTATTTT. Residues: CASSADFVGTDTQYF.

This chain uses TRBV5-1 with TRBJ1-2; tentatively, D is TRBD1 (6 bases). The CDR3 has 14 amino acids. Trimming pared 10 bases from V and 8 bases from J, leaving 24 bases between. The germline V gene encodes CDR1 SGHRS and CDR2 YFSETQ. CDR3 loop: CASTTGQPPGGYTF. The CDR3, as DNA: TGCGCCTCTACAACTGGACAGCCTCCGGGGGGCTACACCTTC.

This clonotype has only a few counts. The chain couples TRBV2 to TRBJ2-3; 7 bases are shared with TRBD1. The germline gives CDR1 SNHLY, CDR2 FYNNEI. The CDR3 runs 14 residues. After removal of 6 bases from V and 5 bases from J, the junction contained 8 bases not matched to a gene. The CDR3 here is CASRRQGEEDTQYF. For the CDR3, the DNA is TGTGCCAGCAGAAGACAGGGAGAGGAAGATACGCAGTATTTT.

In this sample, this clonotype turned up a few times. This rearrangement joins TRBV7-2 to TRBJ2-3, with D tentatively TRBD1 or TRBD2 (5 bases each). V lost 1 base to trimming and J lost 12 bases, with 26 bases between them. Germline V gives CDR1 SGHTA, CDR2 FQGNSA. This CDR3 comprises 17 residues. The CDR3 nucleotides are TGTGCCAGCAGCTTAGGTGGGGGAGAAGGGTCGCTACATCTTCAGTATTTT. Its protein product is CASSLGGGEGSLHLQYF.

The table lists this clonotype with many counts. The rearrangement uses TRBV12-3 or TRBV12-4 and TRBJ2-3, with 8 bases lining up with TRBD1. The ends lost 3 bases at V and 1 base at J; junction bases unmatched: 3. The CDR3 runs to 15 residues. The DNA of the CDR3 is TGTGCCAGCAGTTTTCGGGGACAGGGCACAGATACGCAGTATTTT. This codes for CASSFRGQGTDTQYF.

The chain recombines TRBV4-3 with TRBJ1-1, with TRBD1 identical over 9 bases. The J segment lost 12 bases and the V segment lost 4 bases, leaving 9 bases of the junction unmatched. Germline-derived CDR1 and CDR2 are LGHNA and YSLEER. The CDR3 runs 13 residues. CDR3 region: CASSPGTGRLTFF. In DNA, the CDR3 is TGCGCCAGCAGCCCTGGGACAGGGAGGTTAACTTTCTTT.

This clonotype has just one count. The chain employs TRBV7-2 and TRBJ2-7; D perhaps matches TRBD1 (6 bases). This CDR3 is built from 15 residues. Trimming took 3 bases from V and 3 from J, leaving 15 bases between them. The germline CDR1 and CDR2 sequences are SGHTA and FQGNSA. The DNA of the CDR3 is TGTGCCAGCAGCTTCGCGCAGGGGCCAAACTACGAGCAGTACTTC. This translates into CASSFAQGPNYEQYF.

CDR3 sequence reads: CASSKIDRLLYGYTF. CDR3 nucleotide sequence: TGTGCCAGCAGCAAAATCGACAGGCTGCTCTATGGCTACACCTTC. The chain has TRBV12-3 or TRBV12-4 and TRBJ1-2; possible D gene TRBD1, 6 bases. The CDR3 loop spans 15 amino acids. V was trimmed by 6 bases and J by 4 bases, leaving 18 bases between them.

The chain links TRBV7-9 to TRBJ1-6; D might be TRBD1 (5 bases). V gave up 1 base and J gave up 8 bases, with 12 bases separating them. Germline V gives CDR1 SEHNR, CDR2 FQNEAQ (reference sequence). This CDR3 comprises 15 residues. CDR3 protein: CASSLDRISDSPLHF. The CDR3 nucleotides are TGTGCCAGCAGCTTAGACAGGATCAGCGATTCACCCCTCCACTTT.

As for this clonotype: Germline is not matched at one junction end, which may reflect a read error. The V call is TRBV28, the J call TRBJ1-6, with D perhaps TRBD1 (5 bases). Germline V lookup: CDR1 MDHEN, CDR2 SYDVKM. The CDR3 contains 13 residues. This CDR3 is CAGSLARGSPLHF. The CDR3, as DNA: TGTGCCGGCAGTTTAGCCCGGGGCTCACCCCTCCACTTT.

This sequence joins TRBV25-1 and TRBJ2-7; D is uncertain. The CDR3 covers 14 residues. Germline V gene sequence: CDR1 MGHDK, CDR2 SYGVNS. V lost 1 base and J 6 bases, leaving 13 bases between the germline ends. The CDR3 reads CASSESPGVPEQYF. In nucleotides, the CDR3 is TGTGCCAGCAGTGAATCCCCAGGTGTCCCCGAGCAGTACTTC.

The rearrangement links TRBV3-1 to TRBJ1-2; D is perhaps TRBD1 (5 bases). The V gene lost 0 bases and the J gene lost 8 bases, with 13 bases spanning the gap. Germline CDR1 LGHDT, CDR2 YNNKEL (reference sequence). CDR3 length equals 14 residues. CDR3 protein: CASSQEGTGEGYTF. CDR3 bases: TGTGCCAGCAGCCAAGAAGGGACCGGGGAAGGCTACACCTTC. The full variable domain, in which reference TRBV3-1 and TRBJ1-2 provide the parts outside the CDR3, is DTAVSQTPKYLVTQMGNDKSIKCEQNLGHDTMYWYKQDSKKFLKIMFSYNNKELIINETVPNRFSPKSPDKAHLNLHINSLELGDSAVYFCASSQEGTGEGYTFGSGTRLTVV.

Many counts were recorded for this clonotype. The genes are TRBV7-9 and TRBJ1-1, with D hard to call. The CDR3 has 15 residues. Germline V gives CDR1 SEHNR, CDR2 FQNEAQ (reference sequence). Trimming removed 1 base from V and 2 bases from J, with 11 bases in between. The CDR3 DNA sequence: TGTGCCAGCAGCTTAGGGGCAGGCTCCAACACTGAAGCTTTCTTT. Translating it yields CASSLGAGSNTEAFF.

In this sample, this clonotype turned up a few times. This rearrangement joins TRBV15 to TRBJ2-3; 7 bases line up with TRBD1. V shed 1 base, J shed 2 bases, and the junction held 6 bases outside the gene matches. In germline, CDR1 is LNHNV, CDR2 YYDKDF (reference sequence). This CDR3 comprises 16 residues. The CDR3 sequence: CATSRGSTGFTDTQYF. The CDR3 bases are TGTGCCACCAGCAGAGGTTCGACAGGGTTCACAGATACGCAGTATTTT.

The rearrangement links TRBV10-2 to TRBJ2-7, with D possibly being TRBD1 (7 bases). The V and J ends lost 5 bases and 5 bases respectively, with 25 bases between them. Germline assignment: CDR1 WSHSY and CDR2 SAAADI. This CDR3 has 17 amino acids. The CDR3 is CASSTGGTVKRVDEQYF. CDR3 in DNA: TGCGCCAGCAGTACTGGCGGGACAGTGAAGAGAGTTGACGAGCAGTACTTC.

The chain employs TRBV12-3 or TRBV12-4 and TRBJ2-7; possibly TRBD1 for D (6 bases). This CDR3 is built from 14 residues. Trimming took 5 bases from V and 4 from J, leaving 15 bases between them. The CDR3 spells CASSQSGQEYEQYF. CDR3 DNA: TGTGCCAGCAGTCAGTCGGGACAAGAGTACGAGCAGTACTTC.

The rearrangement joins TRBV9 to TRBJ2-5; TRBD2 aligns across 8 bases. With the DNA end fitting TRBJ2-7 better, the J assignment may be wrong. The CDR3 runs to 15 residues. Germline loops: CDR1 SGDLS, CDR2 YYNGEE. The chain's CDR3 is CASSPGGAVSYEQYF. The CDR3 DNA reads as TGTGCCAGCAGCCCCGGGGGGGCGGTGTCGTACGAGCAGTACTTC.

This chain uses TRBV7-9 with TRBJ2-7, with D perhaps matching TRBD1 (6 bases). There are 15 residues in the CDR3. Germline assignment: CDR1 SEHNR and CDR2 FQNEAQ (reference sequence). Trimming shortened V by 4 bases and J by 2 bases, and 15 bases separated the two germline ends. CDR3 DNA sequence: TGTGCCAGCAGCTCCTACCAGGGGTACACCTACGAGCAGTACTTC. Encoded protein: CASSSYQGYTYEQYF.